The T cell receptor beta chain described here comes from a study of cytomegalovirus exposure and HLA in healthy donors. Regarding donors, all were healthy bone marrow donors. Details on this clone: Its antigen is currently unknown.

The PCR was carried out with 60 Vbeta primers and 13 Jbeta primers. Data came from immunoSEQ multiplex PCR; TCRdb stores just in-frame clones and leaves some out. The repertoire includes under 150,000 clones, approximately 82% of them detected once, and approximately 1.5% sits in the top ten. Study-level points and caveats: An analysis that was carried out later associated 16,000 or so TCR beta sequences with HLA alleles at 0.05 false discovery rate. What a later analysis showed was that several of the most significant clusters appeared linked to common viral pathogens. A few chains linked to CMV were shown in vitro to be specific for CMV antigens.

Germline V CDR1 and CDR2: SGHNT, YYREEE (reference sequence). V lost 2 bases to trimming and J lost 1 base, with 15 bases between them. The CDR3 runs to 16 residues. Sequenced: PBMCs. The chain links TRBV5-4 to TRBJ2-5; D possibly corresponds to TRBD2 (6 bases). The sequence was obtained from a man between 25 and 39 years old in good health and CMV-seropositive. The CDR3 loop reads CASSLALAGTQETQYF. Here the CDR3 DNA reads TGTGCCAGCAGCTTAGCTTTGGCGGGGACCCAAGAGACCCAGTACTTC.